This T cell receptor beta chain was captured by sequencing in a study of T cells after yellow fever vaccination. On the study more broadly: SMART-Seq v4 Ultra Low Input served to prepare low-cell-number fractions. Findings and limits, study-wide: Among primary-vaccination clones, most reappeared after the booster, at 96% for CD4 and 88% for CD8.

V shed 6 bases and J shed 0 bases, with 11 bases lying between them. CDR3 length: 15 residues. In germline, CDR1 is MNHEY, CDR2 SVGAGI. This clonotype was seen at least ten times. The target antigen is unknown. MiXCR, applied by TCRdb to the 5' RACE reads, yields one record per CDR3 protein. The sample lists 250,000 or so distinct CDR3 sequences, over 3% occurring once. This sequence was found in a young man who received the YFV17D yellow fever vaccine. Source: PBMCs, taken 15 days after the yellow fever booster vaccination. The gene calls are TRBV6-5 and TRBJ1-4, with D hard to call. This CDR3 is CASSRKKATNEKLFF. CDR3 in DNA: TGTGCCAGCAGCCGTAAGAAGGCAACTAATGAAAAACTGTTTTTT.